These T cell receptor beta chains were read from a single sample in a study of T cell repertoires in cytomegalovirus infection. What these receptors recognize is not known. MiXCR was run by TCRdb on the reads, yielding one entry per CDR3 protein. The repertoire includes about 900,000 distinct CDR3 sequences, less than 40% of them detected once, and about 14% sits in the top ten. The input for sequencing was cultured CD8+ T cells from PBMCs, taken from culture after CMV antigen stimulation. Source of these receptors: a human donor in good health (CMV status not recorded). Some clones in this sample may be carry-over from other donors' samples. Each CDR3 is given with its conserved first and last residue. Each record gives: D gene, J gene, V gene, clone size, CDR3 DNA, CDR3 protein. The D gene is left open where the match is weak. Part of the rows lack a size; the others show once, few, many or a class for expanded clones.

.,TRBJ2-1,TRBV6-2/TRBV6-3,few,TGTGCCAGCAAGGTAGGAAACAATGAGCAGTTCTTC,CASKVGNNEQFF
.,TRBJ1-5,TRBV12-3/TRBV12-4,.,TGTGCCAGCAGTTATGACAGTCCATATCAGCCCCAGCATTTT,CASSYDSPYQPQHF
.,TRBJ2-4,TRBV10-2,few,TGCGCCAGCAGTCCGGGAACTTACATTCAGTACTTC,CASSPGTYIQYF
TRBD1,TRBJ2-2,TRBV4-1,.,TGCGCCAGCAGCCAAATTACAGGGGACACCGGGGAGCTGTTTTTT,CASSQITGDTGELFF
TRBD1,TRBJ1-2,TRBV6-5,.,TGTGCCAGCAGTTACTTCGTCAGTCTGACAGGGCCCCCTTCTTATGGCTACACCTTC,CASSYFVSLTGPPSYGYTF
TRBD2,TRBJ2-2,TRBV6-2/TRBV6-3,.,TGTGCCAGCAGTCCTCTTGCTAGCGGTAACACCGGGGAGCTGTTTTTT,CASSPLASGNTGELFF
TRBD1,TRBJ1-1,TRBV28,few,TGTGCCAGCACCCTTAGGGGGCGGGCTGAAGCTTTCTTT,CASTLRGRAEAFF
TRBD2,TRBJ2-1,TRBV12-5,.,TGTGCTAGTGGTTTGCCCACGGCCGCGGGGGGCTACAATGAGCAGTTCTTC,CASGLPTAAGGYNEQFF
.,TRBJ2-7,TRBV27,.,TGTGCCAGCAGTTTTTCACTCTCTGCCTACGAGCAGTACTTC,CASSFSLSAYEQYF
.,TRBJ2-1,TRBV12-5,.,TGTGCTAGTGGTTTCCGGGACGGTAGAATGAGGAACAATGAGCAGTTCTTC,CASGFRDGRMRNNEQFF
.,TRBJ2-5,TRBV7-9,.,TGTGCCAGCAGCCCCGCCCGTCTAGGTTACCAAGAGACCCAGTACTTC,CASSPARLGYQETQYF
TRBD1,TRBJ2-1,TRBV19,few,TGTGCCAGTAGTATTACAGGGGACAATGAGCAGTTCTTC,CASSITGDNEQFF